This T cell receptor beta chain appears in the sequencing data of a study of CD8 T cell repertoires and HIV-1 epitope variants (dated by TCRdb to 2018 to 2020). Turning to the overall study: Twenty-five peptides representing autologous and known Gag and Nef epitope variants were each used to stimulate T cells in separate culture wells. The cultures were grown for more than nine days in IMDM with gentamicin, and half of the media was changed on days 3 and 7 with IL-2, IL-7 and IL-15 added. A total of some 83 T cell cultures were run, with each culture condition done in triplicate except for one peptide, which was done in duplicate. The epitopes tested covered three Gag epitope families plus Nef HW9 and YT9. An aliquot of 1M T cells was saved as an uncultured baseline condition, separate from the approximately 75 T cell cultures. T cells were enriched with the EasySep Human T Cell Enrichment Kit and co-cultured with equal numbers of autologous T cell-negative cells as antigen-presenting cells. Control conditions included a CMV, EBV and flu peptide pool, the Ebola AY9 epitope as negative control, and a no-peptide well. Results and caveats for the whole study, not just this receptor: The assay identified only TCR beta chains and indicated proliferation in response to antigen, without indicating T cell function or cytokine profile. Roughly 5 clonotypes recognized the Nef KF9 family and one clonotype recognized the HW9 family, while no responses to the TAALDMSHF plasma variant were seen. Of the nine antigen-specific TCR beta clonotypes identified, roughly six appeared cross-reactive for autologous or known escape epitope variants.

The EasySep Human CD8+ T Cell Enrichment Kit was used on day 10 to isolate CD8+ T cells from every culture. The immunoSEQ platform was used to sequence TCR beta CDR3 regions at survey depth. The QIAamp DNA micro kit was used to extract genomic DNA from every cultured and uncultured CD8+ T cell population. The paper's processing steps were these. Samples with fewer than 5,000 productive reads were excluded, resulting in the removal of about 7% of the roughly 75 HIV peptide-stimulated cultures. A MANAFEST web app trimmed sequences to CDR3 and removed nonproductive sequences, CDR3s under 5 amino acids, and those not starting C or ending F/W. To count as antigen-specific, a clonotype had to be expanded in at least 2 of 3 replicates compared with the no-peptide control at FDR 0.01, and only within one epitope family. A frequency at least fivefold higher than in wells stimulated with peptides from other epitope families was additionally required for specific clonotypes. The immuneACCESS repertoire file appears here via TCRdb, limited to in-frame rearrangements. These files lack a portion of the clones; in checked studies, under half of the deficit traces to unresolved V genes, and the cause of the others is not known. V, J and clone size are those of that table, while D and trimming were read from the DNA. The sample contains about 90,000 clones, 60% to 80% of them found a single time. 20% to 30% of the sample belongs to the ten largest clones.

Remarks on this clone: Its antigen is unknown. Base qualities are not provided; no much larger clone lies one nucleotide away.

V is clipped by 3 bases and J by 0 bases, and the sequence between their germline boundaries is 9 bases long. The CDR3 goes from the cysteine to the phenylalanine over 15 residues. Only the CDR3 region is kept as DNA, spanning 45 bases read in frame from base 1. The germline V gene supplies CDR1 KGHSH and CDR2 LQKENI. The TCR originated in a male donor with HIV. This chain is built from TRBV18 and TRBJ1-3; the D gene is not confidently resolved. Sequences were obtained from uncultured baseline CD8+ T cells from peripheral blood mononuclear cells (PBMCs). This receptor has the CDR3 CASSPAGSSGNTIYF. The DNA sequence is as follows: TGTGCCAGCTCACCCGCGGGGAGCTCTGGAAACACCATATATTTT.